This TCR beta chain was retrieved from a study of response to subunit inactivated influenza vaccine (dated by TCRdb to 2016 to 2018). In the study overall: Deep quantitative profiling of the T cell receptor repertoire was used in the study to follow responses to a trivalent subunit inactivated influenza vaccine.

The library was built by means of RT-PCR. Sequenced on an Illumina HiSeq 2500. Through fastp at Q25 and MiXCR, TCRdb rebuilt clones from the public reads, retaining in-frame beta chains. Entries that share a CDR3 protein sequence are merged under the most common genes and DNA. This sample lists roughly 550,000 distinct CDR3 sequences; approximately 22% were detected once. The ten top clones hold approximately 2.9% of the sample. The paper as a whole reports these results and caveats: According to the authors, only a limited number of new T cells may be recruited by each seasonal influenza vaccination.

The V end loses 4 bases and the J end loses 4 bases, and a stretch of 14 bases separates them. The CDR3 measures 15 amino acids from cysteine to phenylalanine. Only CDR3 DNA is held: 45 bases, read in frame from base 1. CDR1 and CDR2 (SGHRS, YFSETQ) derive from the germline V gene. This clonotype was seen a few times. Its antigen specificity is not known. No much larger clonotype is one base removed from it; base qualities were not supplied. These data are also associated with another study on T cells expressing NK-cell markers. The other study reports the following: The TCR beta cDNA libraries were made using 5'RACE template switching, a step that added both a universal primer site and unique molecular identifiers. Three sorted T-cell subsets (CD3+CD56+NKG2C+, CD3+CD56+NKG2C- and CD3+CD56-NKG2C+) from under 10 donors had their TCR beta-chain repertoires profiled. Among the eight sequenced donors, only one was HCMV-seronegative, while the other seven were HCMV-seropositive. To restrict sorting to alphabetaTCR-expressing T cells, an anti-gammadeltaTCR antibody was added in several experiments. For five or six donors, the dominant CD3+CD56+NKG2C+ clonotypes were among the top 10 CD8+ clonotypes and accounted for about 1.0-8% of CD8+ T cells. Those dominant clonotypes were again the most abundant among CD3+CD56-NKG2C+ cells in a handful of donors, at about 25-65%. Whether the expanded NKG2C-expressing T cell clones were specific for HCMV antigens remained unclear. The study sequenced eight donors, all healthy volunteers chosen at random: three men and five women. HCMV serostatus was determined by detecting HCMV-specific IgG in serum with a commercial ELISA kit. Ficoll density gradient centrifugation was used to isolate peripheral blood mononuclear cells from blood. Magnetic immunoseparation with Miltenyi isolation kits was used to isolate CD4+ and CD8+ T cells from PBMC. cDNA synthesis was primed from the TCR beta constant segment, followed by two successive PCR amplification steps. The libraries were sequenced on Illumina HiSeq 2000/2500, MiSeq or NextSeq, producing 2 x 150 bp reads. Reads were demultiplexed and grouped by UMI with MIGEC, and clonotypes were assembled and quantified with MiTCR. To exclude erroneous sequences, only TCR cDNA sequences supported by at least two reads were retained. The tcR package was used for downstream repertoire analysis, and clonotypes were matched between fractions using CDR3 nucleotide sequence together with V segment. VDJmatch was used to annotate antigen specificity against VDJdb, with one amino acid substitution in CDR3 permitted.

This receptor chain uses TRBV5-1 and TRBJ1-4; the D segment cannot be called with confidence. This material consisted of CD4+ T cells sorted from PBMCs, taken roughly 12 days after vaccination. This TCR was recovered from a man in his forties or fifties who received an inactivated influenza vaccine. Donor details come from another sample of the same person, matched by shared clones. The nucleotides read TGCGCCAGCAGCCTGGGAGGGCAGCTTAATGAAAAACTGTTTTTT. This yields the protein CASSLGGQLNEKLFF.